What follows are 30 T cell receptor beta chains derived from one specimen sequenced in a study of technical replicates of blood from a few donors. Repertoires were generated with immunoSEQ multiplex PCR, while TCRdb's copy carries only in-frame clones and drops some. There are about 75,000 clones in the sample; around 97% occur only once, and under 0.2% lies in the top ten. The sequencing sample was made of T cells isolated from PBMCs. These receptors were obtained from a human donor in good health.

The chain carries TRBV5-1 and TRBJ1-3; D is uncertain. The CDR3 runs to 14 residues. Trimming cost V 0 bases and J 0 bases, with 4 bases left between them. Germline V lookup: CDR1 SGHRS, CDR2 YFSETQ. The CDR3 protein is CASSLDTSGNTIYF. Written as DNA, the CDR3 is TGCGCCAGCAGCTTGGACACCTCTGGAAACACCATATATTTT.

V is TRBV7-9 and J is TRBJ2-7; 9 positions match TRBD2. Losses at the gene ends were 2 bases for V and 13 bases for J; bases not matched to a gene: 18. The V gene's germline CDR1 is SEHNR and CDR2 FQNEAQ (reference sequence). This CDR3 has 16 residues. The CDR3 spells CASSLYGWSSGTSIYF. In nucleotides, the CDR3 is TGTGCCAGCAGCTTATATGGATGGTCTAGCGGGACCTCGATCTACTTC.

The chain joins TRBV15 to TRBJ2-7, with D perhaps TRBD1 (5 bases). CDR1 and CDR2 from the germline V gene are LNHNV and YYDKDF (reference sequence). The length of the CDR3 is 14 residues. V lost 0 bases to trimming and J lost 5 bases, with 11 bases between them. CDR3: CATSRDPDSDEQYF. DNA for the CDR3: TGTGCCACCAGCAGAGATCCCGACAGCGACGAGCAGTACTTC. Full variable domain (missing parts from reference TRBV15 and TRBJ2-7): DAMVIQNPRYQVTQFGKPVTLSCSQTLNHNVMYWYQQKSSQAPKLLFHYYDKDFNNEADTPDNFQSRRPNTSFCFLDIRSPGLGDTAMYLCATSRDPDSDEQYFGPGTRLTVT.

The chain uses TRBV5-4 and TRBJ1-1; D not resolved. The CDR3 runs to 13 residues. The germline V and J ends were trimmed by 2 bases and 1 base, with 6 bases remaining between them. Germline loops: CDR1 SGHNT, CDR2 YYREEE (reference sequence). The CDR3 region is CASSFERNTEAFF. Here the CDR3 DNA reads TGTGCCAGCAGCTTCGAGAGGAACACTGAAGCTTTCTTT.

The sample holds one count of this clone. V gene TRBV7-6 combines with J gene TRBJ1-4; 7 bases are shared with TRBD1. V gave up 1 base and J gave up 7 bases; unmatched junction bases: 3. This CDR3 has 14 residues. Germline V gives CDR1 SGHVS, CDR2 FNYEAQ. CDR3 amino acids: CASSLVTGTEKLFF. The CDR3 nucleotides read TGTGCCAGCAGCTTAGTGACAGGGACTGAAAAACTGTTTTTT.

V gene TRBV7-6 combines with J gene TRBJ1-6; D gene unclear. CDR1 is SGHVS, CDR2 FNYEAQ, per germline. The CDR3 has 13 residues. Trimming took off 10 bases at V and 0 bases at J, with 7 bases between the two ends. The CDR3 nucleotides read TGTGCCACGGGGATCTCCTATAATTCACCCCTCCACTTT. Translated: CATGISYNSPLHF.

The chain links TRBV19 to TRBJ2-1, with unresolved D. The CDR3 runs to 16 residues. Germline-derived CDR1 and CDR2 are LNHDA and SQIVND (reference sequence). Trimming shortened V by 3 bases and J by 5 bases, and 17 bases separated the two germline ends. In nucleotides, the CDR3 is TGTGCCAGTAGTATCGGCGGCATCAGACTGCACAATGAGCAGTTCTTC. Its translation: CASSIGGIRLHNEQFF.

The CDR3 bases are TGTGCCAGCAGTCGGGACAGCTACGAGCAGTACTTC. Amino acids: CASSRDSYEQYF. The chain combines TRBV6-5 with TRBJ2-7, with 7 bases matching TRBD1. CDR1 and CDR2 (germline): MNHEY, SVGAGI. V was pared by 5 bases and J by 3 bases, with 1 base of the junction left unmatched. The CDR3 sequence is 12 residues long.

This clone showed up just once. V and J are TRBV13 and TRBJ2-7, with D perhaps TRBD1 (5 bases). CDR3 length: 14 amino acids. The ends were cut back, 0 bases at V and 1 base at J, with 7 bases in the middle. Per germline, CDR1 PRHDT and CDR2 FYEKMQ (reference sequence). The CDR3 sequence is CASSLGDSSYEQYF. DNA for the CDR3: TGTGCCAGCAGCTTAGGAGACAGTTCCTACGAGCAGTACTTC.

V and J are TRBV4-1 and TRBJ2-6; D is unclear. CDR1 is MGHRA and CDR2 is YSYEKL in the germline V gene. Trimming took 1 base from V and 2 from J, leaving 12 bases between them. CDR3 length: 17 residues. The CDR3 nucleotides read TGCGCCAGCAGCCAAGGCCCGGTTCTTACTGGGGCCAACGTCCTGACTTTC. It encodes CASSQGPVLTGANVLTF.

In this sample, this clone turned up once. The rearrangement uses TRBV14 and TRBJ2-7; weak D call: TRBD2 (6 bases). Germline V gene lookup returns CDR1 SGHDN and CDR2 FVKESK. The CDR3 has 15 amino acids. V shed 3 bases and J shed 6 bases, with 18 bases lying between them. CDR3 loop: CASSQTGTWSAEQYF. Written as DNA, the CDR3 is TGTGCCAGCAGCCAGACCGGGACTTGGAGCGCCGAGCAGTACTTC.

A few counts support this clone. The rearrangement joins TRBV2 to TRBJ2-5; D gene unclear. Germline CDR1 SNHLY, CDR2 FYNNEI. CDR3 size: 8 residues. The DNA for the CDR3 is TGTACGAGTAAGACCCAGTACTTC. Protein product: CTSKTQYF.

This chain uses TRBV29-1 with TRBJ1-2, with 8 bases fitting TRBD1. The CDR3 consists of 15 residues. The V segment lost 5 bases and the J segment 4 bases; nucleotides outside the gene matches: 12. The germline V gene has CDR1 SQVTM and CDR2 ANQGSEA. The CDR3 nucleotides are TGCAGCGTTCCGCCCTCCGGGACAGGCCTCTATGGCTACACCTTC. This gives the protein CSVPPSGTGLYGYTF.

The CDR3 loop is CASSLGLQGTGELFF. CDR3 DNA: TGTGCCAGCAGCTTAGGGTTACAGGGGACCGGGGAGCTGTTTTTT. This sequence joins TRBV7-2 and TRBJ2-2, with 7 bases lining up with TRBD1. CDR1 is SGHTA and CDR2 is FQGNSA in the germline V gene. V dropped 1 base and J dropped 5; count of bases not matched to a gene: 4. This CDR3 comprises 15 residues. The complete variable domain, with remaining parts taken from reference TRBV7-2 and TRBJ2-2, reads GAGVSQSPSNKVTEKGKDVELRCDPISGHTALYWYRQSLGQGLEFLIYFQGNSAPDKSGLPSDRFSAERTGGSVSTLTIQRTQQEDSAVYLCASSLGLQGTGELFFGEGSRLTVL.

J is TRBJ2-3 and V is TRBV12-5, with D possibly being TRBD1 (6 bases). Germline-derived CDR1 and CDR2 are LGHNT and FRNRAP. The CDR3 contains 16 residues. V lost 5 bases to trimming and J lost 2 bases, with 17 bases between them. CDR3 nucleotide sequence: TGTGCTAGTGGTCTCGGGGCCGCAGGGGCCACAGATACGCAGTATTTT. Translating it yields CASGLGAAGATDTQYF. Based on the CDR3 plus reference TRBV12-5 and TRBJ2-3, the full variable domain is DARVTQTPRHKVTEMGQEVTMRCQPILGHNTVFWYRQTMMQGLELLAYFRNRAPLDDSGMPKDRFSAEMPDATLATLKIQPSEPRDSAVYFCASGLGAAGATDTQYFGPGTRLTVL.

The V and J genes are TRBV2 and TRBJ2-7, with 8 bases identical to TRBD1. V was pared by 5 bases and J by 3 bases, with 15 bases of the junction left unmatched. Looked up from germline, CDR1 is SNHLY and CDR2 is FYNNEI. This CDR3 has 17 amino acids. The CDR3 loop is CASSPDPGGASSYEQYF. CDR3 DNA sequence: TGTGCCAGCAGTCCCGATCCAGGGGGCGCGTCCAGCTACGAGCAGTACTTC.

The V gene is TRBV10-3, the J gene TRBJ2-2; TRBD2 agrees at 11 bases. The germline V gene has CDR1 ENHRY and CDR2 SYGVKD. The ends lost 7 bases at V and 5 bases at J; junction bases unmatched: 6. This CDR3 spans 15 amino acids. The CDR3 DNA reads TGTGCCATCACCCAGGGACTAGCGGATACCGGGGAGCTGTTTTTT. Amino acid sequence: CAITQGLADTGELFF.

This sequence joins TRBV5-4 and TRBJ1-2; D unclear. Germline CDR1 is SGHNT and CDR2 is YYREEE (reference sequence). V lost 3 bases, J lost 2 bases, and 14 bases lay in between. CDR3 length: 15 amino acids. CDR3 in amino acids: CASSSGKGSNYGYTF. Written as DNA, the CDR3 is TGTGCCAGCAGCTCGGGGAAGGGCTCGAACTATGGCTACACCTTC.

V gene TRBV5-1 combines with J gene TRBJ2-3; possible D gene TRBD2, 6 bases. CDR1 is SGHRS, CDR2 YFSETQ, per germline. The CDR3 contains 15 residues. V was pared by 0 bases and J by 2 bases, with 10 bases between. This CDR3 reads CASSLAASDTDTQYF. In nucleotides, the CDR3 is TGCGCCAGCAGCTTGGCGGCTAGCGACACAGATACGCAGTATTTT.

CDR3 amino acids: CASSYLMGGRNYEQYF. Written as DNA, the CDR3 is TGTGCCAGCAGTTACCTCATGGGGGGGCGAAACTACGAGCAGTACTTC. This chain connects TRBV6-5 to TRBJ2-7; D might be TRBD2 (7 bases). Trimming removed 2 bases at V and 3 bases at J, with 17 bases between. There are 16 residues in the CDR3. Germline CDR1 MNHEY, CDR2 SVGAGI.

This chain uses TRBV6-5 with TRBJ2-3; TRBD2 matches at 7 bases. The CDR3 is 16 residues long. Germline CDR1 is MNHEY and CDR2 is SVGAGI. The junction had 7 bases not matched to a gene; V was cut back by 1 base and J by 3 bases. The CDR3 sequence is CASSYWAGEGTDTQYF. CDR3 DNA: TGTGCCAGCAGTTACTGGGCGGGGGAAGGAACAGATACGCAGTATTTT.

J is TRBJ2-3 and V is TRBV28; maybe TRBD1 (5 bases). This CDR3 has 12 amino acids. V was clipped by 6 bases and J by 13 bases, with 17 bases between them. Germline loops: CDR1 MDHEN, CDR2 SYDVKM. The CDR3 bases are TGTGCCAGCAGCGACGACCAGACAGTTGAGTATTTT. It specifies CASSDDQTVEYF.

This clone was seen a few times. V is TRBV30 and J is TRBJ2-5, with 9 bases fitting TRBD2. The CDR3 runs to 11 residues. Germline V gene sequence: CDR1 GTSNPN, CDR2 SVGIG (reference sequence). Trimming at V came to 3 bases and at J to 13 bases, leaving 6 bases not matched to a gene. The DNA for the CDR3 is TGTGCCTGGAGCGGCCGACTAGCGGTGTACTTC. Amino acids: CAWSGRLAVYF.

The chain uses TRBV5-4 and TRBJ1-1; the match to TRBD1 covers 9 bases. Germline values: CDR1 SGHNT, CDR2 YYREEE (reference sequence). The V and J ends lost 4 bases and 5 bases, in that order; junction bases with no gene match: 9. The CDR3 is 15 residues long. The DNA of the CDR3 is TGTGCCAGCAGCAGACTACAGGGGGCGCTGACTGAAGCTTTCTTT. Its protein is CASSRLQGALTEAFF.

The chain carries TRBV4-1 and TRBJ2-5; the D gene is possibly TRBD1 (7 bases). V dropped 1 base and J dropped 5 bases, with 17 bases sitting between them. CDR1 MGHRA and CDR2 YSYEKL come from the germline V gene. The CDR3 is 16 residues long. CDR3 coding DNA: TGCGCCAGCAGCCAAGCGCCAGGGGGGATGGGGGAGACCCAGTACTTC. Translated: CASSQAPGGMGETQYF.

The chain uses TRBV9 and TRBJ1-4, with D hard to call. Trimming took 4 bases from V and 2 from J, leaving 12 bases between them. The CDR3 loop spans 15 amino acids. CDR1 SGDLS and CDR2 YYNGEE come from the germline V gene. CDR3 in amino acids: CASSPHGYTNEKLFF. Written as DNA, the CDR3 is TGTGCCAGCAGCCCCCACGGGTACACTAATGAAAAACTGTTTTTT.

The chain carries TRBV7-9 and TRBJ2-1; TRBD1 is a possible D gene (5 bases). Trimming took off 5 bases at V and 10 bases at J, with 12 bases between the two ends. This CDR3 contains 12 residues. Germline values: CDR1 SEHNR, CDR2 FQNEAQ (reference sequence). CDR3 in DNA: TGTGCCAGCAGCCCACAGGACGCCGAGCAGTTCTTC. Protein: CASSPQDAEQFF.

This sequence joins TRBV11-3 and TRBJ2-2; D possibly corresponds to TRBD2 (5 bases). With 5 bases removed from V and 3 bases from J, the gap between germline ends came to 16 bases. The CDR3 contains 16 residues. CDR1 is SGHNT, CDR2 YENEEA, per germline. CDR3: CASSPREAGDTGELFF. In DNA, the CDR3 is TGTGCCAGCAGCCCCCGCGAGGCCGGGGACACCGGGGAGCTGTTTTTT.

The gene calls are TRBV6-1 and TRBJ2-1; a weak D match, TRBD2 (5 bases). The CDR3 spans 13 residues. Germline CDR1 MNHNS, CDR2 SASEGT. V was pared by 5 bases and J by 4 bases, with 9 bases between. The CDR3 loop is CASSTDSYNEQFF. DNA for the CDR3: TGTGCCAGCAGTACGGACTCATACAATGAGCAGTTCTTC.

The V call is TRBV5-5, the J call TRBJ1-4, with TRBD1 as a possible D gene (5 bases). The V gene lost 4 bases and the J gene lost 0 bases, with 10 bases spanning the gap. The CDR3 is 15 amino acids. From germline, CDR1 is SGHKS and CDR2 YYEKEE (reference sequence). The CDR3 loop reads CASSKLTATNEKLFF. Written as DNA, the CDR3 is TGTGCCAGCAGCAAACTGACAGCAACTAATGAAAAACTGTTTTTT. The variable domain in full, completed from reference TRBV5-5 and TRBJ1-4, reads DAGVTQSPTHLIKTRGQQVTLRCSPISGHKSVSWYQQVLGQGPQFIFQYYEKEERGRGNFPDRFSARQFPNYSSELNVNALLLGDSALYLCASSKLTATNEKLFFGSGTQLSVL.